A selection of T cell receptor beta chains follows, all from one sample in a study of PD-1 blockade in classical Hodgkin lymphoma. Profiled with immunoSEQ multiplex PCR; TCRdb holds only in-frame clones, not every one. In the table there are some 110,000 clones, approximately 90% of which are singletons. The sequencing here drew on peripheral blood mononuclear cells (PBMCs), taken before the fourth cycle of nivolumab. The receptor set was obtained from a human donor with classical Hodgkin lymphoma. The CDR3 runs from the conserved cysteine through the conserved F or W. The D gene is left open where the match is weak. The listing skips clone size in some rows; elsewhere it reads once, few, many or a size class.

clone_size d_call j_call v_call cdr3_aa cdr3_nt
NA NA TRBJ2-7 TRBV18 CASSQSDGYEQYF TGTGCCAGCTCACAGTCGGACGGCTACGAGCAGTACTTC
NA NA TRBJ2-7 TRBV6-5 CASSYGQGIRSYEQYF TGTGCCAGCAGTTACGGCCAGGGGATTCGGTCCTACGAGCAGTACTTC
NA NA TRBJ1-1 TRBV6-5 CASSDWTDTEAFF TGTGCCAGCAGTGATTGGACAGACACTGAAGCTTTCTTT
NA TRBD2 TRBJ2-7 TRBV6-1 CASILSGAYSYEQYF TGTGCCAGCATTCTAAGCGGGGCATACTCCTACGAGCAGTACTTC
NA NA TRBJ2-7 TRBV10-3 CAISPRGSEQYF TGTGCCATCAGTCCTAGAGGGAGCGAGCAGTACTTC
NA NA TRBJ1-2 TRBV29-1 CSVEDLTSTYGYTF TGCAGCGTTGAAGATCTCACCTCCACCTATGGCTACACCTTC
few TRBD1 TRBJ1-1 TRBV19 CASSTGTGRLGEAFF TGTGCCAGTAGTACGGGGACAGGGCGGTTAGGTGAAGCTTTCTTT
NA NA TRBJ2-1 TRBV6-6 CASSYGEYNEQFF TGTGCCAGCAGTTACGGGGAATACAATGAGCAGTTCTTC
NA NA TRBJ1-2 TRBV7-2 CASSPYSSNYGYTF TGTGCCAGCAGCCCATACAGTTCCAACTATGGCTACACCTTC
NA NA TRBJ1-2 TRBV4-1 CASSPVGLTNYGYTF TGCGCCAGCAGCCCCGTCGGATTAACTAACTATGGCTACACCTTC
NA NA TRBJ2-1 TRBV7-2 CASSIGGRSYNEQFF TGTGCCAGCAGCATTGGGGGGAGGTCCTACAATGAGCAGTTCTTC